The next 10 T cell receptor beta chains were all read from a single sample in a study of Ad26.COV2.S vaccination and SARS-CoV-2 variants. Repertoires were generated with immunoSEQ multiplex PCR, while TCRdb's copy carries only in-frame clones and drops some. The data hold about 680,000 clones, with approximately 88% observed a single time. As for treatment: over 15 received Ad26.COV2.S at low or high dose, single or two shots; roughly 5 received placebo; per-sample allocation not given. Specimens were obtained on day 63 following the first vaccine or placebo injection. The sample in question was peripheral blood, obtained in a trial of Ad26.COV2.S vaccine versus placebo. The origin of the receptors is a person aged 18-60 years who received the Ad26.COV2.S COVID-19 vaccine or a placebo.

V usage is TRBV7-9 and J usage is TRBJ2-1, with TRBD2 as a possible D gene (6 bases). Germline V gene sequence: CDR1 SEHNR, CDR2 FQNEAQ (reference sequence). V lost 1 base, J lost 7 bases, and 14 bases lay in between. The CDR3 consists of 15 residues. CDR3 sequence reads: CASSLVRLGGNEQFF. In DNA, the CDR3 is TGTGCCAGCAGCTTAGTGCGACTTGGAGGGAATGAGCAGTTCTTC. The entire variable domain, with the rest obtained from reference TRBV7-9 and TRBJ2-1, is as follows: DTGVSQNPRHKITKRGQNVTFRCDPISEHNRLYWYRQTLGQGPEFLTYFQNEAQLEKSRLLSDRFSAERPKGSFSTLEIQRTEQGDSAMYLCASSLVRLGGNEQFFGPGTRLTVL.

The V and J genes are TRBV6-2 or TRBV6-3 and TRBJ1-1, with TRBD1 as a possible D gene (6 bases). Trimming took off 4 bases at V and 4 bases at J, with 13 bases between the two ends. Germline V gives CDR1 MNHEY, CDR2 SVGEGT. CDR3 size: 14 residues. For the CDR3, the DNA is TGTGCCAGCAGTTTAGGCGGCAGGGGCACTGAAGCTTTCTTT. Encoded protein: CASSLGGRGTEAFF.

The chain combines TRBV7-2 with TRBJ2-3; TRBD2 agrees at 8 bases. V lost 8 bases to trimming and J lost 5 bases; unmatched junction nucleotides: 6. The CDR3 runs 13 residues. Germline V gives CDR1 SGHTA, CDR2 FQGNSA. The DNA for the CDR3 is TGTGCCAGCCGAGCGGGAGCTGAAGATACGCAGTATTTT. Translated, it gives CASRAGAEDTQYF.

This chain links TRBV18 with TRBJ1-2; maybe TRBD1 (5 bases). V was clipped by 2 bases and J by 2 bases, with 12 bases between them. The CDR3 consists of 15 residues. Germline assignment: CDR1 KGHSH and CDR2 LQKENI. CDR3 sequence (DNA): TGTGCCAGCTCACCAGGGGACGGGGGGAACTATGGCTACACCTTC. It specifies CASSPGDGGNYGYTF.

V usage is TRBV30 and J usage is TRBJ1-2; perhaps TRBD1 as D (5 bases). CDR3 length: 13 residues. Germline values: CDR1 GTSNPN, CDR2 SVGIG (reference sequence). V was trimmed by 3 bases and J by 4 bases, leaving 12 bases between them. DNA for the CDR3: TGTGCCTGGAGGCGACAGCAGGTCTATGGCTACACCTTC. Protein: CAWRRQQVYGYTF.

In this sample, this clone turned up once. The CDR3 coding sequence is TGTGCCAGCAGTCAACAGGGGATTGAAAAACTGTTTTTT. Its translation: CASSQQGIEKLFF. The rearrangement joins TRBV2 to TRBJ1-4, with TRBD1 matching over 7 bases. Unmatched junction bases numbered 4, after V lost 5 bases and J lost 7 bases. Germline CDR1 is SNHLY and CDR2 is FYNNEI. The CDR3 contains 13 residues.

The J gene is TRBJ2-7, the V gene TRBV7-2; 11 bases align to TRBD1. Germline V CDR1 and CDR2: SGHTA, FQGNSA. CDR3 length equals 15 residues. Losses at the gene ends were 5 bases for V and 4 bases for J; bases not matched to a gene: 7. This CDR3 reads CASSQRTGGAYEQYF. The CDR3 nucleotides read TGTGCCAGCAGCCAGAGGACAGGGGGCGCTTACGAGCAGTACTTC.

The chain joins TRBV5-1 to TRBJ1-4, with D maybe TRBD1 (6 bases). This CDR3 region has 14 residues. Trimming removed 3 bases from V and 7 bases from J, with 13 bases in between. Per germline, CDR1 SGHRS and CDR2 YFSETQ. CDR3 region: CASSSGPGAEKLFF. The CDR3 region has the DNA TGCGCCAGCAGCTCCGGTCCGGGGGCTGAAAAACTGTTTTTT.

This clone was counted many times. The genes are TRBV7-9 and TRBJ2-7; perhaps D is TRBD1 or TRBD2 (5 bases each). The CDR3 totals 15 residues. Germline V lookup: CDR1 SEHNR, CDR2 FQNEAQ (reference sequence). V dropped 1 base and J dropped 0 bases, with 10 bases sitting between them. In nucleotides, the CDR3 is TGTGCCAGCAGCTTAGGGACTGGGGCCTCCTACGAGCAGTACTTC. Residues: CASSLGTGASYEQYF.

The J gene is TRBJ1-1, the V gene TRBV6-5, with 9 positions matching TRBD1. Germline V lookup: CDR1 MNHEY, CDR2 SVGAGI. The V and J ends lost 2 bases and 5 bases, in that order; junction bases with no gene match: 9. There are 16 residues in the CDR3. The CDR3: CASSYGSTGGWTEAFF. DNA of the CDR3: TGTGCCAGCAGTTACGGGTCGACAGGGGGGTGGACTGAAGCTTTCTTT.